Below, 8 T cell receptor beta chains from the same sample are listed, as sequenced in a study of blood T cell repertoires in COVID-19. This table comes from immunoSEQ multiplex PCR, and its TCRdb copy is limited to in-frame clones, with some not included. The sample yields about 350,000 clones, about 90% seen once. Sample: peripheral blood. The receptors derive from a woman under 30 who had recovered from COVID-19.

In DNA, the CDR3 is TGTGCCAGCAGTGAATATAAGAGAAACGAGCAGTACGTC. Translated: CASSEYKRNEQYV. The chain recombines TRBV25-1 with TRBJ2-7; D call uncertain. CDR1 and CDR2 (germline): MGHDK, SYGVNS. This CDR3 region has 13 residues. V was cut by 0 bases and J by 5 bases, with 8 bases left in between.

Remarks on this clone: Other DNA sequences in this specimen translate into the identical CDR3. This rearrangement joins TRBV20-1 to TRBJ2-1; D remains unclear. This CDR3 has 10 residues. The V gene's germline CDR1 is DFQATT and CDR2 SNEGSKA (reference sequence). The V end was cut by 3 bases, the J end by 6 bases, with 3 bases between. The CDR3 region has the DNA TGCAGTGCTAGCCTCAATGAGCAGTTCTTC. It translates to CSASLNEQFF.

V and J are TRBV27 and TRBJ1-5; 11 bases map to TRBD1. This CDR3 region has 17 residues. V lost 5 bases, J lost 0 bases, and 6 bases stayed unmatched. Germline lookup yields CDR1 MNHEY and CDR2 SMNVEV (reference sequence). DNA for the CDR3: TGTGCCAGCAGTAGGGACAGGGGGGGTCTTAGCAATCAGCCCCAGCATTTT. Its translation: CASSRDRGGLSNQPQHF.

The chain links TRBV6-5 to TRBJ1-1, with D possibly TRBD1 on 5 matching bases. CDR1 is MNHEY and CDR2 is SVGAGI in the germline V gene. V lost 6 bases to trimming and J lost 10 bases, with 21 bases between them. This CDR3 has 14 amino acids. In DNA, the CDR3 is TGTGCCAGCAGCAGGAGTCAGGGCGGCCCAGGAGCTTTCTTT. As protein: CASSRSQGGPGAFF.

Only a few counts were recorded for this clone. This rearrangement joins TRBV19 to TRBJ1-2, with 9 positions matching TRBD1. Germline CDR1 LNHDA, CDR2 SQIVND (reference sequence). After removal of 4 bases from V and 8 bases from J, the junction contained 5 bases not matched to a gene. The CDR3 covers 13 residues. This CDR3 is CASSKGQGLGYTF. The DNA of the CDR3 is TGTGCCAGTAGTAAAGGACAGGGGTTGGGCTACACCTTC.

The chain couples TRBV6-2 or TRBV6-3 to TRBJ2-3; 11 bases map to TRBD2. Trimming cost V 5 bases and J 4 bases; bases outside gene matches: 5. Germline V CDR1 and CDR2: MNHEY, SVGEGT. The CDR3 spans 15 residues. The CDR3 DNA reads TGTGCCAGCAGTCCCTTAGCGGGAGGGCCAGATACGCAGTATTTT. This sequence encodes CASSPLAGGPDTQYF.

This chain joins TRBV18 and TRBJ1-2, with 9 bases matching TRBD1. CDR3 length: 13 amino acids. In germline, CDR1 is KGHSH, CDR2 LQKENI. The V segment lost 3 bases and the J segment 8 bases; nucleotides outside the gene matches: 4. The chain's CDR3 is CASSPTDRGGYTF. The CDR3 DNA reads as TGTGCCAGCTCACCTACGGACAGGGGCGGCTACACCTTC.

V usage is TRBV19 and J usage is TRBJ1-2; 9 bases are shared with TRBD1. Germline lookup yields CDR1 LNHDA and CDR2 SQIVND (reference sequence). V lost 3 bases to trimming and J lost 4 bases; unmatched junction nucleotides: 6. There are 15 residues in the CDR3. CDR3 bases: TGTGCCAGTAGTATCCGGGACAGGGAGCGCTATGGCTACACCTTC. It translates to CASSIRDRERYGYTF. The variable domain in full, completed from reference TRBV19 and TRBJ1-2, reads DGGITQSPKYLFRKEGQNVTLSCEQNLNHDAMYWYRQDPGQGLRLIYYSQIVNDFQKGDIAEGYSVSREKKESFPLTVTSAQKNPTAFYLCASSIRDRERYGYTFGSGTRLTVV.